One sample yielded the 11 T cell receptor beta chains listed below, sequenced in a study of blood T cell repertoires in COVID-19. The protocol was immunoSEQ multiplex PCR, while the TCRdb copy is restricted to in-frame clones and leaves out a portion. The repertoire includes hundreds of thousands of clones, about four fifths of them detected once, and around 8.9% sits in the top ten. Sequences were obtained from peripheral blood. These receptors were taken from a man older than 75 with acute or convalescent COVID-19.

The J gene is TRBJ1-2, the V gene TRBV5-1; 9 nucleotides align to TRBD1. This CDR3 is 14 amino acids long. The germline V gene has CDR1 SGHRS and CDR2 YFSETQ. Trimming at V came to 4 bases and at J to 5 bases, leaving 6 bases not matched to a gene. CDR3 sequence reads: CASSMGQGGYGYTF. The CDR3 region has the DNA TGCGCCAGCAGCATGGGACAGGGAGGATATGGCTACACCTTC.

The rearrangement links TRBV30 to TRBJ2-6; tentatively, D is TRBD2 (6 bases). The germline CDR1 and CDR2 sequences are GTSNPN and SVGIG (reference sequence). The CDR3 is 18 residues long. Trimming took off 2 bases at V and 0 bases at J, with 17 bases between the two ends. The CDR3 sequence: CAWSPKGLAGSGANVLTF. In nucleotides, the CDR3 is TGTGCCTGGAGTCCTAAGGGACTGGCAGGCTCTGGGGCCAACGTCCTGACTTTC.

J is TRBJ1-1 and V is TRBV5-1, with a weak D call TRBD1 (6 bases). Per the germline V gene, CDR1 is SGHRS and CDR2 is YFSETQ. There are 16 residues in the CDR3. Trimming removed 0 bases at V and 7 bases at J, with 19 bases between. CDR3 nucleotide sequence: TGCGCCAGCAGCTTGGCAGGGACACGAGGTAATAGTGAAGCTTTCTTT. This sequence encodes CASSLAGTRGNSEAFF.

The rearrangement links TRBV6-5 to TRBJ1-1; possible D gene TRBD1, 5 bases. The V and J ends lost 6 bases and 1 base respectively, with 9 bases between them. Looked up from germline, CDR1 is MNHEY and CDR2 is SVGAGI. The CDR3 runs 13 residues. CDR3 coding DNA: TGTGCCAGCAGGAGACAGCGGAACACTGAAGCTTTCTTT. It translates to CASRRQRNTEAFF.

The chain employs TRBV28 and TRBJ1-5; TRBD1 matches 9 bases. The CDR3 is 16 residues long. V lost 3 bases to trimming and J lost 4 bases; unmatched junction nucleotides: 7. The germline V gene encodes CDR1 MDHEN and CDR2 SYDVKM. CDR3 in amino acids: CASSFLGTGKNQPQHF. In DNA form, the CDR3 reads TGTGCCAGCAGTTTCCTCGGGACAGGGAAAAATCAGCCCCAGCATTTT.

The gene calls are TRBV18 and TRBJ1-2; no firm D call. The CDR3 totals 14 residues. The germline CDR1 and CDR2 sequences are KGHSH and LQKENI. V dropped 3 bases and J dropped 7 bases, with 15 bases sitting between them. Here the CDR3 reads CASSPRVTEGGYTF. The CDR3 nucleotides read TGTGCCAGCTCACCGCGGGTCACTGAGGGTGGCTACACCTTC. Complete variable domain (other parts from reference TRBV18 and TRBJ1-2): NAGVMQNPRHLVRRRGQEARLRCSPMKGHSHVYWYRQLPEEGLKFMVYLQKENIIDESGMPKERFSAEFPKEGPSILRIQQVVRGDSAAYFCASSPRVTEGGYTFGSGTRLTVV.

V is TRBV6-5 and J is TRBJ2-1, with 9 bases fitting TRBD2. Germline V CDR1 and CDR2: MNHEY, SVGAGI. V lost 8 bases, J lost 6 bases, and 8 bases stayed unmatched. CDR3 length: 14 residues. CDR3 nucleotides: TGTGCCAGCCGGCGGACTAGCGCGGGCAATGAGCAGTTCTTC. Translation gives CASRRTSAGNEQFF.

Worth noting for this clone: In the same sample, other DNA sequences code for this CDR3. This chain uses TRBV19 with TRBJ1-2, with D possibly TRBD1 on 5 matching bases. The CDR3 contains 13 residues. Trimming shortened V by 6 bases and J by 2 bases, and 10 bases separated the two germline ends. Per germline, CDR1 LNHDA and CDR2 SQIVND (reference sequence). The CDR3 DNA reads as TGTGCCAGTAGCCGGGGGGGAAACTATGGCTACACCTTC. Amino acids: CASSRGGNYGYTF.

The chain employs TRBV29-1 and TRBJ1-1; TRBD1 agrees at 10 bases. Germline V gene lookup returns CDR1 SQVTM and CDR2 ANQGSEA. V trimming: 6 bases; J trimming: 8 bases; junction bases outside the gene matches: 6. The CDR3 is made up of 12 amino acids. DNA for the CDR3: TGCAGCGTGAAACCGGGACAGGGGGAAGCTTTCTTT. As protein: CSVKPGQGEAFF.

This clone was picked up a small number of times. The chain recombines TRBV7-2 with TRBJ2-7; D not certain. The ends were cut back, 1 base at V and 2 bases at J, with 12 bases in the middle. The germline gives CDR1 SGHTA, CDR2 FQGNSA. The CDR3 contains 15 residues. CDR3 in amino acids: CASSLENSLAYEQYF. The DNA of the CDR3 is TGTGCCAGCAGCTTAGAGAACTCCCTTGCCTACGAGCAGTACTTC. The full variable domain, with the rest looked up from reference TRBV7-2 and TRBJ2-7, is GAGVSQSPSNKVTEKGKDVELRCDPISGHTALYWYRQSLGQGLEFLIYFQGNSAPDKSGLPSDRFSAERTGGSVSTLTIQRTQQEDSAVYLCASSLENSLAYEQYFGPGTRLTVT.

The CDR3: CASSVVRDRFYYSGANVLTF. CDR3 in DNA: TGTGCCAGCAGTGTAGTGAGGGACAGGTTCTATTACTCTGGGGCCAACGTCCTGACTTTC. The chain recombines TRBV2 with TRBJ2-6, with TRBD1 identical over 8 bases. This CDR3 is 20 amino acids long. Germline assignment: CDR1 SNHLY and CDR2 FYNNEI. The trim removed 4 bases at V and 0 bases at J, leaving 14 bases unmatched.